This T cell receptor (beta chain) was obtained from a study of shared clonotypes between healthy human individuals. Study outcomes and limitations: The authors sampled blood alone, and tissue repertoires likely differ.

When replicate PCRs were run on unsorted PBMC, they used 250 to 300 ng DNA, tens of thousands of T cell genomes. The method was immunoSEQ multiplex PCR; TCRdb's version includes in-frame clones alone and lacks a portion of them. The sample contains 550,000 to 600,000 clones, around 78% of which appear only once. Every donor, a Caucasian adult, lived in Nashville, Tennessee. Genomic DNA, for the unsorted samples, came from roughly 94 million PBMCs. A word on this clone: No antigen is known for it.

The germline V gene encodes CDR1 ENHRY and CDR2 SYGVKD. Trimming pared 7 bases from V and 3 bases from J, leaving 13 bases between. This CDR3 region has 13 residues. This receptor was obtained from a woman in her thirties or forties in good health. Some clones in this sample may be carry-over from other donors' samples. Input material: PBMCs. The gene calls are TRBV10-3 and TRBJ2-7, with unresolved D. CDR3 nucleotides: TGTGCCATCACGCCCACTGTTGGCTACGAGCAGTACTTC. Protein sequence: CAITPTVGYEQYF.